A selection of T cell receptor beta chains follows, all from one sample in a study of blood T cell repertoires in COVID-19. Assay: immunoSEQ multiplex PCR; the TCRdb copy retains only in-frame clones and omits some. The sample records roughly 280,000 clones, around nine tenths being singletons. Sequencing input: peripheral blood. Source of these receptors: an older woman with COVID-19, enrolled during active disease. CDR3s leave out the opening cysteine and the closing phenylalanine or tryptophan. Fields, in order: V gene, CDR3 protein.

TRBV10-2 ASSQGEINSPLH
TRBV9 ASSVDGGAEAYT
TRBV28 ASSLWDRANYGYT
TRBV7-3 ASSLMGGAPTDTQY
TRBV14 ASSPYVLRGTGNTIY
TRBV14 ASSFFRTGGGYT
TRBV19 ASSPRFAYEQY
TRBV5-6 ASSLVARGLGYT
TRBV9 ASSGRGSSYNEQF
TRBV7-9 ASSFGTGGLNEKLF
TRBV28 AAETGINSPLH
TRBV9 ASSDPTGRNYGYT
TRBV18 ASSPGQGVFYGYT
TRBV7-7 ASSQDRDAEAF
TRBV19 ASSQGQGNQPQH
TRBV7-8 ASSDGTPEAPQETQY
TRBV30 AWMRTSGLYEQY
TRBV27 ASSLVAGGQGASEQY
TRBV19 ASKRGGVRTGELF
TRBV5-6 ASSPLRPRQGPGEQY